The 25 T cell receptor beta chains reported below all come from one sample, sequenced in a study of shared clonotypes between healthy human individuals. Sequenced by immunoSEQ multiplex PCR; TCRdb stores in-frame clones only, minus some. Of about 1.1 million clones in the sample, around three quarters were seen once. What was sequenced was memory CD4+ T cells from PBMCs. Subset in this sample: CD45RA-negative fraction. These receptors were collected from a man between 18 and 35 years old in good health. Some clones in this sample may be carry-over from other donors' samples.

The rearrangement uses TRBV5-6 and TRBJ2-2; D is unclear. CDR3 length: 16 residues. Trimming took 2 bases from V and 3 from J, leaving 14 bases between them. Germline assignment: CDR1 SGHDT and CDR2 YYEEEE. The CDR3 DNA reads TGTGCCAGCAGCTTTTTGGGTCAGCACGACACCGGGGAGCTGTTTTTT. Translated, it gives CASSFLGQHDTGELFF. The full variable domain, completed using reference TRBV5-6 and TRBJ2-2, is DAGVTQSPTHLIKTRGQQVTLRCSPKSGHDTVSWYQQALGQGPQFIFQYYEEEERQRGNFPDRFSGHQFPNYSSELNVNALLLGDSALYLCASSFLGQHDTGELFFGEGSRLTVL.

The chain uses TRBV7-2 and TRBJ2-4; perhaps TRBD1 as D (7 bases). CDR1 and CDR2 from the germline V gene are SGHTA and FQGNSA. V was clipped by 7 bases and J by 5 bases, with 18 bases between them. This CDR3 comprises 15 residues. The CDR3 DNA reads TGTGCCAGCACAGTAAGGCGGGACAGAGAAAACATTCAGTACTTC. This encodes CASTVRRDRENIQYF.

V is TRBV6-1 and J is TRBJ1-2; 11 nucleotides agree with TRBD1. V was clipped by 6 bases and J by 4 bases; unmatched bases: 7. This CDR3 spans 15 amino acids. Germline V lookup: CDR1 MNHNS, CDR2 SASEGT. CDR3 protein: CASRPGTGGVYGYTF. The CDR3 nucleotides read TGTGCCAGCAGGCCAGGGACAGGGGGAGTCTATGGCTACACCTTC.

J is TRBJ2-3 and V is TRBV11-1; 9 bases agree with TRBD2. CDR1 and CDR2 (germline): SGHAT, FQDESV (reference sequence). V trimming: 1 base; J trimming: 6 bases; junction bases outside the gene matches: 11. The CDR3 has 17 amino acids. The CDR3 DNA reads TGTGCCAGCAGCTTAGTTAAGTCTAGCGGGGCCCCGGATACGCAGTATTTT. This translates into CASSLVKSSGAPDTQYF.

V is TRBV5-4 and J is TRBJ1-5; D remains unclear. Germline lookup yields CDR1 SGHNT and CDR2 YYREEE (reference sequence). The CDR3 runs to 18 residues. Deletions cut 2 bases from V and 7 bases from J, with 25 bases between. The CDR3 sequence: CASSFQFPAYNAKQPQHF. In nucleotides, the CDR3 is TGTGCCAGCAGCTTCCAATTCCCTGCATACAATGCAAAACAGCCCCAGCATTTT.

The rearrangement joins TRBV19 to TRBJ2-3; 9 nucleotides agree with TRBD2. CDR1 and CDR2 from the germline V gene are LNHDA and SQIVND (reference sequence). The CDR3 loop spans 15 amino acids. The junction had 5 bases not matched to a gene; V was cut back by 5 bases and J by 2 bases. Written as DNA, the CDR3 is TGTGCCAGTAGTGGTCTAGCGGGATACACAGATACGCAGTATTTT. Translated, it gives CASSGLAGYTDTQYF.

This clone has a handful of counts. The genes are TRBV6-6 and TRBJ2-2, with D hard to call. V lost 4 bases and J lost 6, with 6 bases in between. The length of the CDR3 is 12 residues. The germline CDR1 and CDR2 sequences are MNHNY and SVGAGI (reference sequence). CDR3 nucleotides: TGTGCCAGCAGTTGGCGTTCCGGGGAGCTGTTTTTT. It yields the protein CASSWRSGELFF.

This clone was seen a few times. The chain recombines TRBV7-2 with TRBJ2-3; tentative D call: TRBD1 (6 bases). CDR1 is SGHTA, CDR2 FQGNSA, per germline. The CDR3 extends over 16 amino acids. V lost 3 bases to trimming and J lost 0 bases, with 13 bases between them. The CDR3 DNA sequence: TGTGCCAGCAGCTTCAGGGGCAGTGCTAGCACAGATACGCAGTATTTT. The encoded protein is CASSFRGSASTDTQYF.

V and J are TRBV6-5 and TRBJ2-5; 7 bases are a match to TRBD2. The ends lost 6 bases at V and 4 bases at J; junction bases unmatched: 8. Looked up from germline, CDR1 is MNHEY and CDR2 is SVGAGI. CDR3 length: 14 amino acids. The CDR3 DNA follows: TGTGCCAGCAGCCCCCAGGCGGGGGTAGAGACCCAGTACTTC. Translation gives CASSPQAGVETQYF.

V is TRBV4-2 and J is TRBJ1-5; 7 bases map to TRBD1. This CDR3 is built from 15 residues. Trimming removed 4 bases from V and 8 bases from J; junction bases left unmatched: 11. The germline V gene encodes CDR1 LGHNA and CDR2 YNFKEQ. The CDR3 nucleotides are TGTGCCAGCAGCCCGACAGGGAGCCCCTCAGAGCCCCAGCATTTT. It encodes CASSPTGSPSEPQHF.

The chain couples TRBV5-1 to TRBJ2-7; D not resolved. The germline gives CDR1 SGHRS, CDR2 YFSETQ. CDR3 length: 15 residues. V gave up 0 bases and J gave up 6 bases, with 16 bases separating them. CDR3 in amino acids: CASSLDPGRPPEQYF. As DNA, the CDR3 is TGCGCCAGCAGCTTGGACCCGGGTCGGCCGCCCGAGCAGTACTTC.

The J gene is TRBJ2-1, the V gene TRBV10-3; D uncertain. The CDR3 runs 13 residues. V lost 10 bases and J 0 bases, leaving 10 bases between the germline ends. Germline values: CDR1 ENHRY, CDR2 SYGVKD. Written as DNA, the CDR3 is TGTGCCACCTCATTTAGCTCCTACAATGAGCAGTTCTTC. It specifies CATSFSSYNEQFF.

This chain joins TRBV27 and TRBJ1-6; D is unresolved. This CDR3 is 14 amino acids long. Germline V gives CDR1 MNHEY, CDR2 SMNVEV (reference sequence). The V end was cut by 3 bases, the J end by 6 bases, with 9 bases between. The CDR3 region has the DNA TGTGCCAGCAGTTTGCGAGTGATTAATTCACCCCTCCACTTT. Residues: CASSLRVINSPLHF.

The gene calls are TRBV19 and TRBJ1-2; 10 bases are a match to TRBD1. The germline V gene encodes CDR1 LNHDA and CDR2 SQIVND (reference sequence). The CDR3 runs to 13 residues. The J segment lost 6 bases and the V segment lost 8 bases, leaving 6 bases of the junction unmatched. Here the CDR3 DNA reads TGTGCCAGTCACAAGGACAGGGGGAATGGCTACACCTTC. Its translation is CASHKDRGNGYTF.

This clone was detected ten times or more. The chain is built from TRBV4-2 and TRBJ2-1; D not certain. V was shortened by 4 bases and J by 7 bases, with 11 bases between the two germline ends. The V gene's germline CDR1 is LGHNA and CDR2 YNFKEQ. CDR3 length: 13 residues. The CDR3 region has the DNA TGTGCCAGCAGCCTAGCTCGGGCAAATGAGCAGTTCTTC. It encodes CASSLARANEQFF.

The J gene is TRBJ2-2, the V gene TRBV15; 9 bases are shared with TRBD1. J lost 5 bases, V lost 8 bases, and 6 bases had no gene match. CDR3 size: 14 residues. CDR1 is LNHNV and CDR2 is YYDKDF in the germline V gene (reference sequence). CDR3 amino acids: CATHKGTGTGELFF. The DNA of the CDR3 is TGTGCCACCCATAAGGGGACAGGGACCGGGGAGCTGTTTTTT.

The chain joins TRBV29-1 to TRBJ2-5; 7 nucleotides align to TRBD1. The CDR3 is 12 residues long. Germline V gene data show CDR1 as SQVTM and CDR2 as ANQGSEA. V lost 8 bases to trimming and J lost 1 base; unmatched junction nucleotides: 4. This chain's CDR3 is CSTRQGQETQYF. In DNA, the CDR3 is TGCAGCACCCGACAGGGCCAAGAGACCCAGTACTTC.

V is TRBV28 and J is TRBJ2-5; D is unclear. Trimming took 9 bases from V and 1 from J, leaving 12 bases between them. The CDR3 runs to 13 residues. Germline assignment: CDR1 MDHEN and CDR2 SYDVKM. The CDR3 DNA reads TGTGCCAGTGGCAATGGCGGCCAAGAGACCCAGTACTTC. Translating it yields CASGNGGQETQYF.

V gene TRBV28 combines with J gene TRBJ1-2; tentative D call: TRBD1 (5 bases). V lost 5 bases and J 9 bases, leaving 13 bases between the germline ends. In germline, CDR1 is MDHEN, CDR2 SYDVKM. This CDR3 is 12 amino acids long. CDR3 DNA: TGTGCCAGCAGTAGCAGGGAGGGCCGCTACACCTTC. Its protein product is CASSSREGRYTF.

V usage is TRBV30 and J usage is TRBJ2-2, with 9 bases lining up with TRBD1. Germline V CDR1 and CDR2: GTSNPN, SVGIG (reference sequence). This CDR3 has 14 residues. V lost 5 bases to trimming and J lost 3 bases; unmatched junction nucleotides: 4. Here the CDR3 reads CAWYRTGDTGELFF. CDR3 nucleotide sequence: TGTGCCTGGTATAGGACAGGGGACACCGGGGAGCTGTTTTTT.

This clone was seen a handful of times. V and J are TRBV5-1 and TRBJ2-1, with 12 bases that match TRBD2. The length of the CDR3 is 14 residues. The ends lost 4 bases at V and 7 bases at J; junction bases unmatched: 3. Germline assignment: CDR1 SGHRS and CDR2 YFSETQ. The CDR3 loop is CASSATSGRNEQFF. The CDR3 DNA is TGCGCCAGCAGCGCTACTAGCGGGAGGAATGAGCAGTTCTTC. The full variable domain, its missing parts supplied by reference TRBV5-1 and TRBJ2-1, is KAGVTQTPRYLIKTRGQQVTLSCSPISGHRSVSWYQQTPGQGLQFLFEYFSETQRNKGNFPGRFSGRQFSNSRSEMNVSTLELGDSALYLCASSATSGRNEQFFGPGTRLTVL.

The chain uses TRBV5-5 and TRBJ1-2; D gene ambiguous. CDR1 SGHKS and CDR2 YYEKEE come from the germline V gene (reference sequence). This CDR3 spans 13 amino acids. The ends were cut back, 2 bases at V and 3 bases at J, with 8 bases in the middle. The DNA for the CDR3 is TGTGCCAGCAGCTTTTCGCAGCACTATGGCTACACCTTC. Its protein product is CASSFSQHYGYTF.

This chain connects TRBV6-5 to TRBJ2-5; D remains ambiguous. V lost 0 bases to trimming and J lost 6 bases, with 14 bases between them. The CDR3 spans 15 residues. The germline V gene encodes CDR1 MNHEY and CDR2 SVGAGI. The CDR3 coding sequence is TGTGCCAGCAGTTACTCGAGAGATAAGGGCCAGACCCAGTACTTC. It yields the protein CASSYSRDKGQTQYF.

The chain uses TRBV10-1 and TRBJ2-1; the D is unclear. The ends were cut back, 8 bases at V and 7 bases at J, with 12 bases in the middle. Looked up from germline, CDR1 is WNHNN and CDR2 is SYGVQD (reference sequence). The CDR3 length is 12 residues. The CDR3 reads CASAPTPNEQFF. CDR3 nucleotides: TGCGCCAGCGCACCGACCCCTAATGAGCAGTTCTTC.

The rearrangement links TRBV28 to TRBJ1-5; 8 positions match TRBD1. J lost 3 bases, V lost 5 bases, and 3 bases had no gene match. The V gene's germline CDR1 is MDHEN and CDR2 SYDVKM. The CDR3 runs 14 residues. This chain's CDR3 is CASSQGAVNQPQHF. The CDR3 DNA follows: TGTGCCAGCAGTCAGGGGGCGGTCAATCAGCCCCAGCATTTT.